The present entry profiles one T cell receptor beta chain with its context. The data were taken from a study of blood T cell repertoires in COVID-19. In the source study's methods: How many nucleated cells were present was estimated from reference gene primer amplification. The assay was immunoSEQ multiplex PCR, and TCRdb's table has in-frame clones only and misses some. V and J calls and clone size follow that table, whereas D and trimming were derived from the DNA. The sample lists roughly 80,000 clones, more than 70% seen once, with 5.8% in the top ten. This TCR was recovered from a man in his sixties with active or convalescent COVID-19. What was sequenced was peripheral blood.

The CDR3 reads CACLGLAAQTQYF. The CDR3 DNA reads TGTGCCTGCCTTGGTCTAGCGGCCCAGACCCAGTACTTC. The gene calls are TRBV30 and TRBJ2-5; 7 bases line up with TRBD2. The ends lost 6 bases at V and 6 bases at J; junction bases unmatched: 10. CDR3 length: 13 residues. From germline, CDR1 is GTSNPN and CDR2 SVGIG (reference sequence).